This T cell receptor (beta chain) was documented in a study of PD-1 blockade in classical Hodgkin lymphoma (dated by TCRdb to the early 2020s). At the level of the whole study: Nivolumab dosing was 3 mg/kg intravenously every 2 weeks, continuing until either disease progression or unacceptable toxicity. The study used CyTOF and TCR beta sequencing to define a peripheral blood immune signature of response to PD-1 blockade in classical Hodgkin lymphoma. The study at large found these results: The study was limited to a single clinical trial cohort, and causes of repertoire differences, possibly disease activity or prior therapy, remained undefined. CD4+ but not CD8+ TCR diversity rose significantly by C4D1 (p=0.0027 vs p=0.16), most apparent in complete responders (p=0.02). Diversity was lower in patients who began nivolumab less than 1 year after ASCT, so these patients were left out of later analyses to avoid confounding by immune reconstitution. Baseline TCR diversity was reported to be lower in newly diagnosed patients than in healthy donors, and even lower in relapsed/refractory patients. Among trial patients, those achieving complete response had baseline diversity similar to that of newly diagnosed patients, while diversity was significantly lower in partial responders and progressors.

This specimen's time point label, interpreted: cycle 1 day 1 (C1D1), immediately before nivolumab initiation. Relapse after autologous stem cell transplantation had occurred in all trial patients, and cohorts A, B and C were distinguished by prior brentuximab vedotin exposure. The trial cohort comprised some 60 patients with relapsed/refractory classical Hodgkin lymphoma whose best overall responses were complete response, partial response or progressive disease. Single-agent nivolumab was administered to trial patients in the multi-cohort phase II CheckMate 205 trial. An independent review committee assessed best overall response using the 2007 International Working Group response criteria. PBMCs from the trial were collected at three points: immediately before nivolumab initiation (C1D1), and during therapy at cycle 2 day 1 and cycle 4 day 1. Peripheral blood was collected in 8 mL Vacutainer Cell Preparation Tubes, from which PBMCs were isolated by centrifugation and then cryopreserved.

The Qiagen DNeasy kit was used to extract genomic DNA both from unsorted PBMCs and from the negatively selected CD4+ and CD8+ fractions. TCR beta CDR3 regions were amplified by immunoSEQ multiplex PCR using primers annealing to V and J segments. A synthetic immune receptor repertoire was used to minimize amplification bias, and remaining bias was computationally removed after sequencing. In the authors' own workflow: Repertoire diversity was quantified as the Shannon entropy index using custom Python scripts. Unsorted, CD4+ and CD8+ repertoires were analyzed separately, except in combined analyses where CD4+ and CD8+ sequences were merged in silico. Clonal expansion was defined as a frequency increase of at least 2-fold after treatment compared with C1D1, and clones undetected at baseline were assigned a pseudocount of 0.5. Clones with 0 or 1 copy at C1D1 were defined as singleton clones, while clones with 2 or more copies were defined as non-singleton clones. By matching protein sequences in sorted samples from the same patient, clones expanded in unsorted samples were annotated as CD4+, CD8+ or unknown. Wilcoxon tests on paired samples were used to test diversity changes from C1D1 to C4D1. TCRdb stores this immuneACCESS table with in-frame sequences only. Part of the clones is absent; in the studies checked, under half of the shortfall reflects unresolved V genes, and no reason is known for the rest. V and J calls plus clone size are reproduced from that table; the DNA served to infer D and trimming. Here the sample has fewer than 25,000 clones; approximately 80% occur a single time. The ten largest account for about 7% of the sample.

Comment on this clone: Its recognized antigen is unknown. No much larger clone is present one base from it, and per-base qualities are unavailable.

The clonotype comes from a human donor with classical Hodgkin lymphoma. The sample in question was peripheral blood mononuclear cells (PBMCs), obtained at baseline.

The CDR3: CASSPSGQGHYGYTF. The nucleotide sequence is given as TGTGCCAGTAGTCCCTCGGGACAGGGACACTATGGCTACACCTTC. In this chain, TRBV19 is recombined with TRBJ1-2; 9 bases in the middle match TRBD1. Per the germline V gene (reference sequence), LNHDA is the CDR1 and SQIVND is the CDR2. The germline V end is reduced by 5 bases and the J end by 3 bases; junction bases left unmatched: 7. The CDR3, cysteine through phenylalanine, is 15 amino acids long. Kept here is only the CDR3 DNA, which spans 45 bases and is read in frame from base 1.